This entry is about one T cell receptor (beta chain). This sample is drawn from a study of T cell changes during pregnancy in multiple sclerosis. This CDR3 region has 14 residues. The trim removed 5 bases at V and 5 bases at J, leaving 5 bases unmatched. Germline CDR1 is SNHLY and CDR2 is FYNNEI. Only in-frame clones appear in the TCRdb table, and some are missing; sequencing was by immunoSEQ multiplex PCR. This sample has around 37,000 clones, with over 80% found just once. The chain employs TRBV2 and TRBJ2-3; 9 bases map to TRBD2. This receptor was taken from a female donor with multiple sclerosis, enrolled in a pregnancy study. The starting material was CD8+ T cells from peripheral blood mononuclear cells, obtained before pregnancy. Here the CDR3 DNA reads TGTGCCAGCAGTTCTAGCGGGATTGGAGATACGCAGTATTTT. It codes for CASSSSGIGDTQYF. Using reference TRBV2 and TRBJ2-3 for the parts outside the CDR3, the full variable domain is EPEVTQTPSHQVTQMGQEVILRCVPISNHLYFYWYRQILGQKVEFLVSFYNNEISEKSEIFDDQFSVERPDGSNFTLKIRSTKLEDSAMYFCASSSSGIGDTQYFGPGTRLTVL.